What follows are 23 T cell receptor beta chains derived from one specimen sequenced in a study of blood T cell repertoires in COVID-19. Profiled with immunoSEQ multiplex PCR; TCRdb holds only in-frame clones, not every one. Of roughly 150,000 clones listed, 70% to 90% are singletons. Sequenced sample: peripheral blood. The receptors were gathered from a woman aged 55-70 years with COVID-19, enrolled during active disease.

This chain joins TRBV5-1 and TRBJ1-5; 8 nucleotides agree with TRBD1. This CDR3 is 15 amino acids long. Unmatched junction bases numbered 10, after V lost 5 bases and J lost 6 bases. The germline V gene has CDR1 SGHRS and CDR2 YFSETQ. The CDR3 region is CASRPWTGSVQPQHF. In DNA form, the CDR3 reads TGCGCCAGCAGACCTTGGACAGGGAGTGTTCAGCCCCAGCATTTT.

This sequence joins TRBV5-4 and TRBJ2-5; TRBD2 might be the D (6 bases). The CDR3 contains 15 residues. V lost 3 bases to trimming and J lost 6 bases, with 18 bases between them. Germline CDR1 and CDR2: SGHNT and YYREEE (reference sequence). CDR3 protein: CASSYKIGLFQTQYF. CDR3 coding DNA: TGTGCCAGCAGCTATAAAATAGGACTATTTCAGACCCAGTACTTC.

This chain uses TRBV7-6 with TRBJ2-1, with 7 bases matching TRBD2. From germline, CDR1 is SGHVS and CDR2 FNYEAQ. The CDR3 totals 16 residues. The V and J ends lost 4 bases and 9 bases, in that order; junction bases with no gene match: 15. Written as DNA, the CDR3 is TGTGCCAGCAGCTCTGGAGGAACTAGCGTGTATGGTGAGCAGTTCTTC. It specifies CASSSGGTSVYGEQFF.

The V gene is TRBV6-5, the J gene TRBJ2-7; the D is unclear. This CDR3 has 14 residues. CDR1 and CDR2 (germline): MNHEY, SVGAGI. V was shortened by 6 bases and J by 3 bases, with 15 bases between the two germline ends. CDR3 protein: CASSLKATLYEQYV. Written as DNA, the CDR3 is TGTGCCAGCAGCCTTAAAGCTACTCTCTACGAGCAGTACGTC.

The CDR3 sequence: CASSPGLAGAHNEQFF. As DNA, the CDR3 is TGTGCCAGCTCACCCGGACTAGCGGGAGCCCACAATGAGCAGTTCTTC. The chain combines TRBV18 with TRBJ2-1; 13 nucleotides align to TRBD2. Germline V gene data show CDR1 as KGHSH and CDR2 as LQKENI. V gave up 3 bases and J gave up 5 bases; unmatched junction bases: 4. The CDR3 has 16 residues. Looking up the rest from reference TRBV18 and TRBJ2-1 gives the full variable domain: NAGVMQNPRHLVRRRGQEARLRCSPMKGHSHVYWYRQLPEEGLKFMVYLQKENIIDESGMPKERFSAEFPKEGPSILRIQQVVRGDSAAYFCASSPGLAGAHNEQFFGPGTRLTVL.

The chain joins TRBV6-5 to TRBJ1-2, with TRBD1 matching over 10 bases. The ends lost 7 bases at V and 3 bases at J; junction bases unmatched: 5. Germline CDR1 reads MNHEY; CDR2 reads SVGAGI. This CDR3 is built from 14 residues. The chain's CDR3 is CASKRGQGHYGYTF. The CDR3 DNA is TGTGCCAGCAAGAGGGGACAGGGGCACTATGGCTACACCTTC.

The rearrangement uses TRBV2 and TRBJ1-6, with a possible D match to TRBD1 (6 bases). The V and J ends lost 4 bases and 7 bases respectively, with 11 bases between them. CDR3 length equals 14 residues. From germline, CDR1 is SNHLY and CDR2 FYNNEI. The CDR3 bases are TGTGCCAGCAGTGGGGCAGGGGCAAATTCACCCCTCCACTTT. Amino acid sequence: CASSGAGANSPLHF.

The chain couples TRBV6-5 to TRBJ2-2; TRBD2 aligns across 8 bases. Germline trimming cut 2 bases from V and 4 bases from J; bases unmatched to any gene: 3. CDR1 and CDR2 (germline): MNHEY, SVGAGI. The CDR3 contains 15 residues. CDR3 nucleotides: TGTGCCAGCAGTTACGTGGGACTAGGCACCGGGGAGCTGTTTTTT. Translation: CASSYVGLGTGELFF.

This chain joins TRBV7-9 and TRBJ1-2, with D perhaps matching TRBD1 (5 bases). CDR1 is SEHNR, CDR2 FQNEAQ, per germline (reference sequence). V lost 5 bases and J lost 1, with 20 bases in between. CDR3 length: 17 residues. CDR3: CASSLPGSSTDNYGYTF. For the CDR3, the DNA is TGTGCCAGCAGCCTACCCGGGTCATCGACAGATAACTATGGCTACACCTTC.

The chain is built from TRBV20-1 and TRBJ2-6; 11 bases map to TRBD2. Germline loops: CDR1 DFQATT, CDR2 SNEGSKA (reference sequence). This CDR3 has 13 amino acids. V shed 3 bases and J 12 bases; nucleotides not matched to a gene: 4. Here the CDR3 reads CSASLAGGAVLTF. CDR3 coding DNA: TGCAGTGCTAGTCTAGCGGGAGGCGCCGTCCTGACTTTC.

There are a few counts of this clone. The CDR3 DNA follows: TGCAGTGCTTTTGACAGTAATGAGCAGTTCTTC. Amino acids: CSAFDSNEQFF. The genes are TRBV20-1 and TRBJ2-1; D possibly corresponds to TRBD1 (5 bases). This CDR3 has 11 amino acids. Germline V gene data show CDR1 as DFQATT and CDR2 as SNEGSKA (reference sequence). V was trimmed by 5 bases and J by 7 bases, leaving 9 bases between them.

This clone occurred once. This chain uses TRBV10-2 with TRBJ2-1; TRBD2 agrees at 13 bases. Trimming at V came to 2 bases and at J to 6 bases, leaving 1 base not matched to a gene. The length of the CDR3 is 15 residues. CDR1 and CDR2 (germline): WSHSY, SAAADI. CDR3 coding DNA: TGCGCCAGCAGTGAGGGACTAGCGGGAGTCAATGAGCAGTTCTTC. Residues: CASSEGLAGVNEQFF.

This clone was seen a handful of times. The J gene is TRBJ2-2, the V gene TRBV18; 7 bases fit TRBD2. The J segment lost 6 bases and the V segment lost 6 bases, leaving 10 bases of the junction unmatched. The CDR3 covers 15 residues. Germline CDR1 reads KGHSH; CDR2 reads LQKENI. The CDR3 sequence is CASSQGLVGAGELFF. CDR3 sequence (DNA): TGTGCCAGCTCTCAAGGACTAGTCGGCGCCGGGGAGCTGTTTTTT.

Written as DNA, the CDR3 is TGTGCCAGTAGTCCTCTCCGGAGCTCTGGAAACACCATATATTTT. Translated: CASSPLRSSGNTIYF. The chain carries TRBV19 and TRBJ1-3; no clear D. Between the trimmed V and J ends, which lost 5 bases and 0 bases, there was a span of 11 bases. The CDR3 runs to 15 residues. The germline CDR1 and CDR2 sequences are LNHDA and SQIVND (reference sequence).

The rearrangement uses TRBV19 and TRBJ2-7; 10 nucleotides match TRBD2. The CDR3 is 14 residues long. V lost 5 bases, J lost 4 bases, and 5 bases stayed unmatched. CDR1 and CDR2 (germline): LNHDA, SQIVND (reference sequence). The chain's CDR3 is CASSGGLAEYEQYF. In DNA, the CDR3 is TGTGCCAGTAGTGGAGGACTAGCGGAGTACGAGCAGTACTTC.

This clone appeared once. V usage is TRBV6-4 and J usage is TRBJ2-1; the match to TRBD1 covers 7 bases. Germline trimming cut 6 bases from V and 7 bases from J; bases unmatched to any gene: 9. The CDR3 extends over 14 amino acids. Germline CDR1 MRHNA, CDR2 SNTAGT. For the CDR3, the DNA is TGTGCCAGCAGCGCGGGCAGGGGGATGAATGAGCAGTTCTTC. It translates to CASSAGRGMNEQFF.

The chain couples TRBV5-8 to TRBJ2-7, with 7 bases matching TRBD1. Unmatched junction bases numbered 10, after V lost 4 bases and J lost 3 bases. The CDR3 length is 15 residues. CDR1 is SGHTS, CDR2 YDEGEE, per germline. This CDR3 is CASSTGQSGRYEQYV. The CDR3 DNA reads TGTGCCAGCAGCACGGGACAGAGTGGGCGCTACGAGCAGTACGTC.

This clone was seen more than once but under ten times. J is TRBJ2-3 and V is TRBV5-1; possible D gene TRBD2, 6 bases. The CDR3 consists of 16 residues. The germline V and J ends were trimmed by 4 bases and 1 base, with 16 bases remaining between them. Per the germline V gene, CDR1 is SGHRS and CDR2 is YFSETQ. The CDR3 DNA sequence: TGCGCCAGCAGCCGCTGGGGTAGCGGTGGCACAGATACGCAGTATTTT. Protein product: CASSRWGSGGTDTQYF.

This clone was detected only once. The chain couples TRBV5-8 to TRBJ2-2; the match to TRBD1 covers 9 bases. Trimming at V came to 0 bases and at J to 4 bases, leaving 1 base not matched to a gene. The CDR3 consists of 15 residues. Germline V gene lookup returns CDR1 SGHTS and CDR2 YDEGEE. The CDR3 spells CASSLGTGVTGELFF. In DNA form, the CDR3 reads TGTGCCAGCAGCTTGGGGACAGGGGTCACCGGGGAGCTGTTTTTT.

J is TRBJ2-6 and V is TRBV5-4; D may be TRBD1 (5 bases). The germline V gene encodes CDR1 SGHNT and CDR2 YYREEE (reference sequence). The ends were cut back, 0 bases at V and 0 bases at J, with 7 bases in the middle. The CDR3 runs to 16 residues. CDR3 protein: CASSLDRRSGANVLTF. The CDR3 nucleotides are TGTGCCAGCAGCTTGGACAGGCGCTCTGGGGCCAACGTCCTGACTTTC.

The CDR3 DNA sequence: TGTGCCAGCAGCCCTAGTCGGGACACTGAAGCTTTCTTT. Residues: CASSPSRDTEAFF. V is TRBV3-1 (or the pseudogene TRBV3-2) and J is TRBJ1-1; no firm D call. The CDR3 length is 13 residues. Germline values: CDR1 LGHDT, CDR2 YNNKEL (reference sequence). V was clipped by 4 bases and J by 3 bases, with 9 bases between them.

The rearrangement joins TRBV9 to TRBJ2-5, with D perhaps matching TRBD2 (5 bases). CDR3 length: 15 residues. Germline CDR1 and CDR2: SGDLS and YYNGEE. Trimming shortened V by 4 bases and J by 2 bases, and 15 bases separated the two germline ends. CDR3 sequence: CASSINEGRQETQYF. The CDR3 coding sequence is TGTGCCAGCAGCATCAACGAGGGTAGGCAAGAGACCCAGTACTTC.

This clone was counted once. The CDR3 DNA sequence: TGTGCCACCAGTGATGGGACTAGCGGGAGGGCCAGGGGACAGACCCAGTACTTC. Its translation: CATSDGTSGRARGQTQYF. The chain recombines TRBV24-1 with TRBJ2-5, with 16 bases lining up with TRBD2. The CDR3 consists of 18 residues. Trimming removed 3 bases from V and 6 bases from J; junction bases left unmatched: 9. CDR1 and CDR2 (germline): KGHDR, SFDVKD.